One sample yielded the 14 T cell receptor beta chains listed below, sequenced in a study of T cell changes during pregnancy in multiple sclerosis. Using immunoSEQ multiplex PCR, the repertoire was profiled, and TCRdb retains in-frame clones only, with some absent. The sample yields just under 80,000 clones, roughly 91% seen once. The sequenced sample was peripheral blood, obtained in the first trimester of pregnancy. The receptors come from a female donor with multiple sclerosis, enrolled in a pregnancy study.

This sequence joins TRBV6-5 and TRBJ1-1, with TRBD1 as a possible D gene (5 bases). V lost 6 bases to trimming and J lost 7 bases, with 12 bases between them. CDR3 length: 12 amino acids. Germline V gene data show CDR1 as MNHEY and CDR2 as SVGAGI. Here the CDR3 reads CASRLSQGEAFF. CDR3 in DNA: TGTGCCAGCAGGCTTAGTCAGGGTGAAGCTTTCTTT.

The rearrangement joins TRBV4-1 to TRBJ2-3; possible D gene TRBD2, 6 bases. This CDR3 has 16 amino acids. The V end was cut by 2 bases, the J end by 0 bases, with 12 bases between. Germline V gene sequence: CDR1 MGHRA, CDR2 YSYEKL. CDR3 sequence reads: CASSQSLAHSTDTQYF. In DNA form, the CDR3 reads TGCGCCAGCAGCCAATCCCTAGCGCATAGCACAGATACGCAGTATTTT.

The gene calls are TRBV9 and TRBJ2-1; D call uncertain. The V end lost 2 bases, the J end lost 8 bases, and 5 bases lay between the germline ends. The germline CDR1 and CDR2 sequences are SGDLS and YYNGEE. The CDR3 runs to 11 residues. As DNA, the CDR3 is TGTGCCAGCAGCGTTCGTGATGAGCAGTTCTTC. Residues: CASSVRDEQFF.

J is TRBJ2-7 and V is TRBV10-2, with D possibly TRBD1 on 6 matching bases. Trimming shortened V by 5 bases and J by 4 bases, and 9 bases separated the two germline ends. This CDR3 is built from 12 residues. Germline lookup yields CDR1 WSHSY and CDR2 SAAADI. The CDR3 sequence is CASSYQGYEQYF. The CDR3 nucleotides are TGCGCCAGCAGTTATCAGGGGTACGAGCAGTACTTC.

This clone was detected only once. The rearrangement uses TRBV9 and TRBJ2-1; 9 nucleotides agree with TRBD2. V was pared by 2 bases and J by 3 bases, with 3 bases of the junction left unmatched. This CDR3 contains 15 residues. The V gene's germline CDR1 is SGDLS and CDR2 YYNGEE. This CDR3 is CASSVLAGYYNEQFF. The CDR3 nucleotides read TGTGCCAGCAGCGTCCTAGCGGGGTACTACAATGAGCAGTTCTTC.

The rearrangement links TRBV5-1 to TRBJ1-5; tentative D call: TRBD1 (6 bases). CDR3 length: 16 residues. V was clipped by 0 bases and J by 0 bases, with 10 bases between them. Germline values: CDR1 SGHRS, CDR2 YFSETQ. The CDR3 sequence: CASSLEGGNSNQPQHF. CDR3 in DNA: TGCGCCAGCAGCTTGGAGGGGGGGAATAGCAATCAGCCCCAGCATTTT.

This clone was detected once. The chain has TRBV18 and TRBJ1-2; 8 bases are a match to TRBD1. CDR1 is KGHSH and CDR2 is LQKENI in the germline V gene. With V trimmed by 3 bases and J by 4 bases, 1 base remained unmatched. This CDR3 is 13 amino acids long. The CDR3 sequence: CASSPDRGYGYTF. Written as DNA, the CDR3 is TGTGCCAGCTCACCTGACAGGGGCTATGGCTACACCTTC.

The chain carries TRBV28 and TRBJ1-2, with 11 nucleotides matching TRBD1. CDR3 length equals 14 residues. V lost 5 bases to trimming and J lost 4 bases; unmatched junction nucleotides: 3. The germline gives CDR1 MDHEN, CDR2 SYDVKM. Here the CDR3 DNA reads TGTGCCAGCAGTACGGGACAGGGGGGCTATGGCTACACCTTC. Residues: CASSTGQGGYGYTF.

This CDR3 reads CASTETGMNTEAFF. The CDR3 DNA reads TGTGCCAGCACTGAGACAGGGATGAACACTGAAGCTTTCTTT. V is TRBV28 and J is TRBJ1-1; 7 bases align to TRBD1. This CDR3 contains 14 residues. The V segment lost 7 bases and the J segment 0 bases; nucleotides outside the gene matches: 5. In germline, CDR1 is MDHEN, CDR2 SYDVKM.

The rearrangement links TRBV28 to TRBJ1-5; D unclear. Trimming cost V 3 bases and J 1 base, with 7 bases left between them. The CDR3 loop spans 14 amino acids. Germline lookup yields CDR1 MDHEN and CDR2 SYDVKM. The CDR3 reads CASSFIGSNQPQHF. In DNA form, the CDR3 reads TGTGCCAGCAGTTTTATTGGCAGCAATCAGCCCCAGCATTTT. The variable domain in full, completed from reference TRBV28 and TRBJ1-5, reads DVKVTQSSRYLVKRTGEKVFLECVQDMDHENMFWYRQDPGLGLRLIYFSYDVKMKEKGDIPEGYSVSREKKERFSLILESASTNQTSMYLCASSFIGSNQPQHFGDGTRLSIL.

The gene calls are TRBV7-9 and TRBJ1-1; D is possibly TRBD1 (6 bases). Trimming took 2 bases from V and 1 from J, leaving 14 bases between them. Germline V lookup: CDR1 SEHNR, CDR2 FQNEAQ (reference sequence). The CDR3 spans 16 residues. DNA for the CDR3: TGTGCCAGCAGCTTACTACGGACAGCTTCGAACACTGAAGCTTTCTTT. Residues: CASSLLRTASNTEAFF. The full variable domain, in which reference TRBV7-9 and TRBJ1-1 provide the parts outside the CDR3, is DTGVSQNPRHKITKRGQNVTFRCDPISEHNRLYWYRQTLGQGPEFLTYFQNEAQLEKSRLLSDRFSAERPKGSFSTLEIQRTEQGDSAMYLCASSLLRTASNTEAFFGQGTRLTVV.

The chain carries TRBV28 and TRBJ2-5, with a tentative D call TRBD1 (7 bases). CDR1 and CDR2 (germline): MDHEN, SYDVKM. Trimming shortened V by 7 bases and J by 4 bases, and 13 bases separated the two germline ends. CDR3 length: 13 amino acids. DNA for the CDR3: TGTGCCAGCAAGACGCAGGGGGGAGAGACCCAGTACTTC. It is translated as CASKTQGGETQYF.

CDR3 amino acids: CASSPGQGSPSNEKLFF. CDR3 coding DNA: TGTGCCAGCAGCCCAGGACAGGGCTCCCCCTCAAATGAAAAACTGTTTTTT. The chain recombines TRBV7-9 with TRBJ1-4; 8 positions agree with TRBD1. Unmatched junction bases numbered 13, after V lost 5 bases and J lost 5 bases. This CDR3 region has 17 residues. Germline loops: CDR1 SEHNR, CDR2 FQNEAQ (reference sequence).

The CDR3 is CASSSDSFYGYTF. The CDR3 DNA reads TGTGCCAGCAGCTCAGACAGCTTCTATGGCTACACCTTC. This chain uses TRBV11-1 with TRBJ1-2; possible D gene TRBD1, 5 bases. Per germline, CDR1 SGHAT and CDR2 FQDESV (reference sequence). The length of the CDR3 is 13 residues. The germline V and J ends were trimmed by 4 bases and 4 bases, with 10 bases remaining between them.